Sequencing of this T cell receptor (beta chain) was carried out in a study of graft-versus-host responses after intestinal transplantation. Study summary: Each recipient received anti-thymocyte globulin induction, then tacrolimus and steroids for about three years. Study-wide results and limits: The recipient marrow held GvH clones, and some of them showed up first in ileum or blood.

The V end was cut by 8 bases, the J end by 10 bases, with 15 bases between. Germline V gives CDR1 KGHSH, CDR2 LQKENI. The CDR3 has 13 amino acids. Here immunoSEQ multiplex PCR was the method, and the copy in TCRdb shows in-frame clones only, minus some. The sample contains some 97,000 clones, roughly 90% of which appear only once. Concerning this clone itself: Antigen: not known.

The input for sequencing was unstimulated CD4+ T cells sorted from spleen or lymph node cells, taken before transplant. This clonotype was obtained from a human donor who was the organ donor for an intestinal transplant. The chain is built from TRBV18 and TRBJ1-6; tentative D call: TRBD1 (5 bases). The DNA of the CDR3 is TGTGCCAGCGCTCAGGGAGGAGGGTCACCCCTCCACTTT. It specifies CASAQGGGSPLHF.